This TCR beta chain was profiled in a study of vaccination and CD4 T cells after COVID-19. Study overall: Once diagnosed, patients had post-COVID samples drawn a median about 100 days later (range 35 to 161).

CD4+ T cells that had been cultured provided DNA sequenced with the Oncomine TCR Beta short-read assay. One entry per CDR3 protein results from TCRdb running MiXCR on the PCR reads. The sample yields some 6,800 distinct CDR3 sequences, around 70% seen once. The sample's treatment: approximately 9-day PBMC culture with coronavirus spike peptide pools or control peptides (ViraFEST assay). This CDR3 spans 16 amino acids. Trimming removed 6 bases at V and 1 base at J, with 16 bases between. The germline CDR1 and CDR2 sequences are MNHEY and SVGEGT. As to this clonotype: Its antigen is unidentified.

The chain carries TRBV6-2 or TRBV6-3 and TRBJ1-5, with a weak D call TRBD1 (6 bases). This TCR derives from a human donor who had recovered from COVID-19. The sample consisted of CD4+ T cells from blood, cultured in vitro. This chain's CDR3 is CASSFLGGASNQPQHF. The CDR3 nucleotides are TGTGCCAGCAGCTTCCTGGGGGGGGCGAGCAATCAGCCCCAGCATTTT.